This T cell receptor (beta chain) is drawn from a study of human T cells and chemical hapten exposure. Overall study: Per-sample TCR yields varied mainly from small pooled library volume differences. Study conclusions and caveats: TCRs at high frequency, those above 1 in 1000, did not change with DPC sensitization.

This clonotype was detected many times. What it binds is unknown. The length of the CDR3 is 18 residues. V was shortened by 2 bases and J by 0 bases, with 19 bases between the two germline ends. CDR1 and CDR2 (germline): MGHRA, YSYEKL. Indicated time point: healthy volunteer bleed at 6 weeks. The template was total RNA from unfractionated whole blood. Individual cDNA molecules had unique molecular identifiers attached to them by the library. Per the authors' pipeline: Sample-level TCR yields exhibited a median of about 91,000, with a range of roughly 23,224 to 700,000. TCRdb fed the RACE reads into MiXCR, producing one record per CDR3 protein. The V and J calls here are based on TCRdb, not the publication. The sample records 60,000 to 80,000 distinct CDR3 sequences, around 6.1% being singletons.

J is TRBJ1-1 and V is TRBV4-1, with a tentative D call TRBD1 (6 bases). Sequencing was performed on whole blood. This TCR was sampled from a female donor in good health. Some clones in this sample may be carry-over from other donors' samples. The CDR3 protein is CASSQLIIKTGMNTEAFF. The CDR3 DNA sequence: TGCGCCAGCAGCCAATTAATCATCAAGACAGGTATGAACACTGAAGCTTTCTTT.